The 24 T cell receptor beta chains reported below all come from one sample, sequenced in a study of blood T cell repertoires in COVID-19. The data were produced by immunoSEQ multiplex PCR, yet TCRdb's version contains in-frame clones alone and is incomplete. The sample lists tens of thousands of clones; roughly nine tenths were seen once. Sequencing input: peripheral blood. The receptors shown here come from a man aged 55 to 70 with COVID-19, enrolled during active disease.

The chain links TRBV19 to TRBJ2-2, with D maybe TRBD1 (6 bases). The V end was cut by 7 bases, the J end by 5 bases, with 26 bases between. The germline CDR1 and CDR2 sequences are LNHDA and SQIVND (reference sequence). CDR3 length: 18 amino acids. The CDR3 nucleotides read TGTGCCAGTATTGGTTGGGATTCCAGGGGAAGGGAAACCGGGGAGCTGTTTTTT. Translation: CASIGWDSRGRETGELFF.

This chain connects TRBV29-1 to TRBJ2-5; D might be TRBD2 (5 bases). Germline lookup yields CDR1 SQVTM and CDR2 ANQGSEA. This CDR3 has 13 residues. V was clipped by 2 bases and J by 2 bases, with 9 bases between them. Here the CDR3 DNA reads TGCAGCGTTGAAAAGGACTCTCAAGAGACCCAGTACTTC. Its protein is CSVEKDSQETQYF.

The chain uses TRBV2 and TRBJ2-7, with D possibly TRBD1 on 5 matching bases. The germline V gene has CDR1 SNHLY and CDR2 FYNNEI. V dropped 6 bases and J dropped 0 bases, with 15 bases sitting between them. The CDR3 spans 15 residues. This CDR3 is CASRIRASSSYEQYF. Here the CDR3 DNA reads TGTGCCAGCAGGATCAGGGCGTCGAGCTCCTACGAGCAGTACTTC.

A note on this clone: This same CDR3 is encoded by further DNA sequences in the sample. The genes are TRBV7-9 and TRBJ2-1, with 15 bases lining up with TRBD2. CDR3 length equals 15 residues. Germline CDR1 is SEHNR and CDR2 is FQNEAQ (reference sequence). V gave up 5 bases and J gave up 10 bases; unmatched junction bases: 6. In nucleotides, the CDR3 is TGTGCCAGCAGCCCCGGACTAGCGGGAGGGGACGAGCAGTTCTTC. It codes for CASSPGLAGGDEQFF.

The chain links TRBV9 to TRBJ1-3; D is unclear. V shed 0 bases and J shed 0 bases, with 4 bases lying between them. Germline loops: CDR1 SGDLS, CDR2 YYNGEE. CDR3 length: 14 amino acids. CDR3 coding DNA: TGTGCCAGCAGCGTAGATAGCTCTGGAAACACCATATATTTT. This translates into CASSVDSSGNTIYF.

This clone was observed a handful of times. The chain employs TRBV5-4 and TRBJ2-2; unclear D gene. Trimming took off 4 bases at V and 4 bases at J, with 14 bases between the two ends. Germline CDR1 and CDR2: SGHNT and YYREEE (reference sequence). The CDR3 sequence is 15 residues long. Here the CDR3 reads CASSPAQRGTGELFF. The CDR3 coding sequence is TGTGCCAGCAGCCCGGCCCAAAGAGGCACCGGGGAGCTGTTTTTT.

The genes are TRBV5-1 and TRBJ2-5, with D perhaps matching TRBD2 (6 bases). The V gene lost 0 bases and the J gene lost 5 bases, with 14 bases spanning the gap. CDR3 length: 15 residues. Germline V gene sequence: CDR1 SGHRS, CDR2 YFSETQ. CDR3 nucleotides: TGCGCCAGCAGCTTGGGGCAGGGAGGCTGGGAGACCCAGTACTTC. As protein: CASSLGQGGWETQYF.

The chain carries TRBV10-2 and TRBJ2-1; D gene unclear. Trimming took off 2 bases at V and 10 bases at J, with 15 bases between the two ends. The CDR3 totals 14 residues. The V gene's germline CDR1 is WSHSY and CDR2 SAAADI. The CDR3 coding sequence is TGCGCCAGCAGTGAGGAGATTACATACGGGGAGCAGTTCTTC. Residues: CASSEEITYGEQFF.

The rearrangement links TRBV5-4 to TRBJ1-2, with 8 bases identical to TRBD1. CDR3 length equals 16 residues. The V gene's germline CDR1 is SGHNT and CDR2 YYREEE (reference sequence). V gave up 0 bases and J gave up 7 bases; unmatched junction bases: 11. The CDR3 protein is CASSLARSGGRIGYTF. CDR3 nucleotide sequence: TGTGCCAGCAGCTTGGCCAGGTCAGGGGGCAGGATTGGCTACACCTTC. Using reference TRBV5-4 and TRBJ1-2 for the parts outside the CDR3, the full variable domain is ETGVTQSPTHLIKTRGQQVTLRCSSQSGHNTVSWYQQALGQGPQFIFQYYREEENGRGNFPPRFSGLQFPNYSSELNVNALELDDSALYLCASSLARSGGRIGYTFGSGTRLTVV.

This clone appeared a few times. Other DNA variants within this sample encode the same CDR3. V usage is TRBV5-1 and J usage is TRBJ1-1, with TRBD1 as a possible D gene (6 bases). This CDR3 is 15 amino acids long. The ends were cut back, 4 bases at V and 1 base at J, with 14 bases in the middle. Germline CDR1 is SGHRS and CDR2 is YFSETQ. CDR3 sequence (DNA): TGCGCCAGCAGCCCTCCGGGACAATGGAACACTGAAGCTTTCTTT. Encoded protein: CASSPPGQWNTEAFF.

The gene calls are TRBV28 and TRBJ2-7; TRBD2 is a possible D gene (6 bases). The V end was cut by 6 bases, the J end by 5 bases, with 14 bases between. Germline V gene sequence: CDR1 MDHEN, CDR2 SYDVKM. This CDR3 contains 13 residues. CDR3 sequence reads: CASSTFGSNEQYF. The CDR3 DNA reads TGTGCCAGCAGCACCTTCGGGAGTAACGAGCAGTACTTC.

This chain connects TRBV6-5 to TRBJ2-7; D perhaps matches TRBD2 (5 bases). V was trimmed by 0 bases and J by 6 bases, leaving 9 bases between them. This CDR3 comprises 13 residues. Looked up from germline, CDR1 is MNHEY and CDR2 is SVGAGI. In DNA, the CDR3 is TGTGCCAGCAGTTACTCGAGAGGGTTCGAGCAGTACTTC. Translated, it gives CASSYSRGFEQYF.

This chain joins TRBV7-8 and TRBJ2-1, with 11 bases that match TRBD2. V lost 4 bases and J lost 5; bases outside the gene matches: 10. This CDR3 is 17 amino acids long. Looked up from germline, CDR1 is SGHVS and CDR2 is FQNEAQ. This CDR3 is CASSSPQTSGTHNEQFF. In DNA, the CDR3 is TGTGCCAGCAGCTCGCCGCAGACTAGCGGGACACACAATGAGCAGTTCTTC. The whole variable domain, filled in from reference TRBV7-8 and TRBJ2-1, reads GAGVSQSPRYKVAKRGQDVALRCDPISGHVSLFWYQQALGQGPEFLTYFQNEAQLDKSGLPSDRFFAERPEGSVSTLKIQRTQQEDSAVYLCASSSPQTSGTHNEQFFGPGTRLTVL.

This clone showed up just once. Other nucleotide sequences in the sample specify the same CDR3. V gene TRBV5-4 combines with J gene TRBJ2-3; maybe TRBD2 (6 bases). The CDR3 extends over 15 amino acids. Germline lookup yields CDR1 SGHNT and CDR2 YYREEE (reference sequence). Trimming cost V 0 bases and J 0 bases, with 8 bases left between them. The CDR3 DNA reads TGTGCCAGCAGCTTGGCCAGCGGGAGCACAGATACGCAGTATTTT. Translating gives CASSLASGSTDTQYF.

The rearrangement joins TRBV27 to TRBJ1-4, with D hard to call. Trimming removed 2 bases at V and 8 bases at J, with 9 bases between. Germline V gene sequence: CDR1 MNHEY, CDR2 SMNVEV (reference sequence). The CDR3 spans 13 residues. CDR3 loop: CASSLVFGEKLFF. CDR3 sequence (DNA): TGTGCCAGCAGTTTAGTCTTCGGGGAAAAACTGTTTTTT.

In nucleotides, the CDR3 is TGTGCCACCACCGTTAGCGGACAAGAGACCCAGTACTTC. This translates into CATTVSGQETQYF. This chain joins TRBV10-3 and TRBJ2-5; perhaps TRBD2 as D (6 bases). Trimming removed 10 bases at V and 2 bases at J, with 14 bases between. CDR1 and CDR2 (germline): ENHRY, SYGVKD. CDR3 length: 13 amino acids.

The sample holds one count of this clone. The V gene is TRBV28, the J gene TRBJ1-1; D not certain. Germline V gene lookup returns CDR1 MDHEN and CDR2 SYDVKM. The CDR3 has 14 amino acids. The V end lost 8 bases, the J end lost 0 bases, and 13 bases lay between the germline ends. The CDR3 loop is CASAPPRLNTEAFF. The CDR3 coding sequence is TGTGCCAGCGCTCCCCCCAGGTTGAACACTGAAGCTTTCTTT. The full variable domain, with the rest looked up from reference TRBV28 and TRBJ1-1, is DVKVTQSSRYLVKRTGEKVFLECVQDMDHENMFWYRQDPGLGLRLIYFSYDVKMKEKGDIPEGYSVSREKKERFSLILESASTNQTSMYLCASAPPRLNTEAFFGQGTRLTVV.

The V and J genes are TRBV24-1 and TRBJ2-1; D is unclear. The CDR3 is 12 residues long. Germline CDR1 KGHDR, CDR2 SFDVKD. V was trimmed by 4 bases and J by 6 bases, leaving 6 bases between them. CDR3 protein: CATSDPSNEQFF. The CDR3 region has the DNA TGTGCCACCAGTGACCCTAGCAATGAGCAGTTCTTC.

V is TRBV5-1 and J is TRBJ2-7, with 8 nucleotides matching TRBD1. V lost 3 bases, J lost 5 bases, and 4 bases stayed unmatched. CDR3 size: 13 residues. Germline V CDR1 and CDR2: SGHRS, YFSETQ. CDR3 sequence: CASSSQGAHEQYF. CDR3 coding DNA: TGCGCCAGCAGCTCCCAGGGGGCCCACGAGCAGTACTTC.

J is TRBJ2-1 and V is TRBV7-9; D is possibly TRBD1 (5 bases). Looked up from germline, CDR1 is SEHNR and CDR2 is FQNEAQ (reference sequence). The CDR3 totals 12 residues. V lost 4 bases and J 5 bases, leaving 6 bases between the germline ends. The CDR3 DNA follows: TGTGCCAGCAGCTCCAGGGACAATGAGCAGTTCTTC. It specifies CASSSRDNEQFF.

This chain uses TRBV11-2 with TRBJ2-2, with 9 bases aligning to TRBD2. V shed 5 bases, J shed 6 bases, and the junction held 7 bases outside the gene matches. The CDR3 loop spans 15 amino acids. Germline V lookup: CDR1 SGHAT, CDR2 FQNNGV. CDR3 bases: TGTGCCAGCAGCCCTGGACTAGCGAGGGCCGGGGAGCTGTTTTTT. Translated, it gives CASSPGLARAGELFF.

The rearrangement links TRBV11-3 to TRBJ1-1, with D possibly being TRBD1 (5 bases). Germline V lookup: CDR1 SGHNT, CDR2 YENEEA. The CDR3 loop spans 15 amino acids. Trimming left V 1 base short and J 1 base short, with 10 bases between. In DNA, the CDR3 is TGTGCCAGCAGCTTAGGGGGCGCTTCGAACACTGAAGCTTTCTTT. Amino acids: CASSLGGASNTEAFF. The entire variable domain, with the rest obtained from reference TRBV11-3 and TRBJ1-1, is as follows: EAGVVQSPRYKIIEKKQPVAFWCNPISGHNTLYWYLQNLGQGPELLIRYENEEAVDDSQLPKDRFSAERLKGVDSTLKIQPAELGDSAVYLCASSLGGASNTEAFFGQGTRLTVV.

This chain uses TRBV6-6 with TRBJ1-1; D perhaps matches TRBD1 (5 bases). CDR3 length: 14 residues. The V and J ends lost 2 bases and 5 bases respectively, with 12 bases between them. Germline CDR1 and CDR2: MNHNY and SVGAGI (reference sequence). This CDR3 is CASSYARGGTEAFF. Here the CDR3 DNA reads TGTGCCAGCAGTTACGCCCGGGGGGGTACTGAAGCTTTCTTT.

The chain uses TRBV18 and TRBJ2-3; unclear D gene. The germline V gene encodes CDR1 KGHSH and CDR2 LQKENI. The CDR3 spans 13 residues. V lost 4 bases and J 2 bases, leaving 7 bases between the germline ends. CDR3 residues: CASSLTPTDTQYF. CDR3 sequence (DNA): TGTGCCAGCTCACTGACACCCACAGATACGCAGTATTTT. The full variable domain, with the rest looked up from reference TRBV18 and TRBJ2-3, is NAGVMQNPRHLVRRRGQEARLRCSPMKGHSHVYWYRQLPEEGLKFMVYLQKENIIDESGMPKERFSAEFPKEGPSILRIQQVVRGDSAAYFCASSLTPTDTQYFGPGTRLTVL.